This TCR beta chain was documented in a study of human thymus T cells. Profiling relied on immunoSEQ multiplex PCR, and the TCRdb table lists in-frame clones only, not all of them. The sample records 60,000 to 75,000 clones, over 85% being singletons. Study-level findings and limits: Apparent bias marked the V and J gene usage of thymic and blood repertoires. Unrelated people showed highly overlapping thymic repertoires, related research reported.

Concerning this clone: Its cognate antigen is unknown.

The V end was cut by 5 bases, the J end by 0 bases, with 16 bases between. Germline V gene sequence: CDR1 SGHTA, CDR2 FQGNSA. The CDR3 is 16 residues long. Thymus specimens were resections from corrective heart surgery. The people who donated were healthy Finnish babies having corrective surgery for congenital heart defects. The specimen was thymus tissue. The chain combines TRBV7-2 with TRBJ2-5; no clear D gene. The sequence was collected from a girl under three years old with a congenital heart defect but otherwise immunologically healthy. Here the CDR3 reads CASSAIEQTYQETQYF. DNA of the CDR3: TGTGCCAGCAGCGCGATCGAACAGACGTACCAAGAGACCCAGTACTTC.